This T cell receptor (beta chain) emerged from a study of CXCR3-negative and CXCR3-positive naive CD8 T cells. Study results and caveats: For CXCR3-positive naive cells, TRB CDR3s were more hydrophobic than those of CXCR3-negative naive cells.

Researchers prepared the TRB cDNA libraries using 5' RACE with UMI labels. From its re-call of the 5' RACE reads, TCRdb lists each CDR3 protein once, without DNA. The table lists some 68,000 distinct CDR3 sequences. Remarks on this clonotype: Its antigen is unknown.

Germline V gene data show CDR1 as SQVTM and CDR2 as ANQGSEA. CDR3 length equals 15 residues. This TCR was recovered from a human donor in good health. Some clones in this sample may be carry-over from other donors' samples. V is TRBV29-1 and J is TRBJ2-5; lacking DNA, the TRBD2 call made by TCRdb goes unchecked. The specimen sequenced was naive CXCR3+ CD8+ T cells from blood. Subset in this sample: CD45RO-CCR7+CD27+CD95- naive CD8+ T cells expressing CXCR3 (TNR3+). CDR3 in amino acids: CSVSLDGALQGPQYF.